Below are 7 T cell receptor beta chains sequenced from a single sample in a study of blood T cell repertoires in COVID-19. Measured with immunoSEQ multiplex PCR; TCRdb has only the in-frame clones, and not every one. The sample has hundreds of thousands of clones; roughly 89% are singletons. Sequenced input: PBMCs or T cells enriched from blood (not recorded which). The origin of the receptors is a woman aged 18 to 35 who had recovered from COVID-19.

V is TRBV4-2 and J is TRBJ2-7, with TRBD2 as a possible D gene (5 bases). This CDR3 has 16 residues. The germline V and J ends were trimmed by 3 bases and 3 bases, with 18 bases remaining between them. The V gene's germline CDR1 is LGHNA and CDR2 YNFKEQ. CDR3 sequence reads: CASSHPSDSADYEQYF. The CDR3 bases are TGTGCCAGCAGCCATCCCTCTGATAGCGCTGACTACGAGCAGTACTTC.

The chain joins TRBV9 to TRBJ2-1; TRBD1 agrees at 9 bases. The CDR3 totals 15 residues. Germline CDR1 and CDR2: SGDLS and YYNGEE. Unmatched junction bases numbered 6, after V lost 0 bases and J lost 8 bases. This CDR3 reads CASSVGGQGGYEQFF. The CDR3 DNA is TGTGCCAGCAGCGTAGGGGGACAGGGAGGTTATGAGCAGTTCTTC. Full variable domain (missing parts from reference TRBV9 and TRBJ2-1): DSGVTQTPKHLITATGQRVTLRCSPRSGDLSVYWYQQSLDQGLQFLIQYYNGEERAKGNILERFSAQQFPDLHSELNLSSLELGDSALYFCASSVGGQGGYEQFFGPGTRLTVL.

V gene TRBV28 combines with J gene TRBJ2-7; perhaps TRBD2 as D (6 bases). This CDR3 has 15 amino acids. Germline assignment: CDR1 MDHEN and CDR2 SYDVKM. V was clipped by 7 bases and J by 4 bases, with 20 bases between them. In DNA form, the CDR3 reads TGTGCCAGCACCATCACCTCGCGGGATGTGTACGAGCAGTACTTC. Protein product: CASTITSRDVYEQYF.

The rearrangement joins TRBV15 to TRBJ2-7; 8 bases align to TRBD1. Germline CDR1 LNHNV, CDR2 YYDKDF (reference sequence). This CDR3 comprises 15 residues. The trim removed 6 bases at V and 3 bases at J, leaving 10 bases unmatched. CDR3 in DNA: TGTGCCACCAGACGACAGGGGCAGGGGAGCTACGAGCAGTACTTC. This sequence encodes CATRRQGQGSYEQYF.

The chain employs TRBV7-3 and TRBJ2-1; D gene ambiguous. CDR3 length: 12 amino acids. V was shortened by 5 bases and J by 6 bases, with 8 bases between the two germline ends. Germline assignment: CDR1 SGHTA and CDR2 FQGTGA. The CDR3 spells CASSLVGNEQFF. In DNA form, the CDR3 reads TGTGCCAGCAGCCTAGTAGGCAATGAGCAGTTCTTC.

The CDR3: CASSFNRAARLLYGYTF. CDR3 in DNA: TGTGCCAGTAGCTTCAACAGGGCGGCGCGGCTTCTGTATGGCTACACCTTC. The chain recombines TRBV19 with TRBJ1-2, with D maybe TRBD1 (6 bases). Trimming took off 6 bases at V and 5 bases at J, with 25 bases between the two ends. The CDR3 consists of 17 residues. Germline V CDR1 and CDR2: LNHDA, SQIVND (reference sequence).

The J gene is TRBJ1-6, the V gene TRBV6-6; D remains unclear. The germline gives CDR1 MNHNY, CDR2 SVGAGI (reference sequence). CDR3 length: 15 amino acids. V was trimmed by 5 bases and J by 8 bases, leaving 16 bases between them. The CDR3 sequence is CASSKLHDSDSPLHF. The CDR3 DNA reads TGTGCCAGCAGTAAGCTCCACGACTCAGATTCACCCCTCCACTTT.